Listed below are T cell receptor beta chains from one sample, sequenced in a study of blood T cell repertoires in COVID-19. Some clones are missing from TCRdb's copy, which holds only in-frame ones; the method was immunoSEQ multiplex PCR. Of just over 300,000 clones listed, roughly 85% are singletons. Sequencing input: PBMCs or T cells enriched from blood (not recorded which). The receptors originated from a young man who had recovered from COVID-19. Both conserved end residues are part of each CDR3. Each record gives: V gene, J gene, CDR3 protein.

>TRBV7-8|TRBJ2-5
CASSLGRNQETQYF
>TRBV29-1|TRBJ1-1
CSVDWASLNTEAFF
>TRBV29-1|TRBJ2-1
CSVEDGAGRGNEQFF
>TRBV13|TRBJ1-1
CASSVGTGATEAFF
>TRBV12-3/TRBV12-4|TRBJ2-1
CASRGTGEGKQFF
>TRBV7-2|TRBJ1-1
CASSLRGRNTEAFF
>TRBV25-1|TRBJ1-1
CASSDIGRGTNTEAFF
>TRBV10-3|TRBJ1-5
CAIPAGWTGPYSNQPQHF
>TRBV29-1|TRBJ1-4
CSVGAGTANEKLFF
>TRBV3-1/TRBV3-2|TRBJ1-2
CASSFRDRASGYTF
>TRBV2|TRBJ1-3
CASSAGQGSGNTIYF
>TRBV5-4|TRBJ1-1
CASTIQTATMNTEAFF
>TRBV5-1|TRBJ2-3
CASSLATSGVTDTQYF
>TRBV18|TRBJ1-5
CASSPLGDQPQHF
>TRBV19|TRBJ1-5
CARSSHKKHQPQHF
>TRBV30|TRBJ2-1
CAWYSGYNEQFF
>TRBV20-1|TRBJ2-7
CSASWRGDSYEQYF
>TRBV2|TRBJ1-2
CASSALGQRTGDYGYTF
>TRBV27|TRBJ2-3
CASREGTSGGRYTQYF
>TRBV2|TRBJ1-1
CASRKDRVRSTEAFF
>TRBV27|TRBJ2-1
CASSLGQVYNEQFF
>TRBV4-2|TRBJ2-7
CASSQGQGQGSYEQYF
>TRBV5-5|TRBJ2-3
CASSLKSLAGARTDTQYF
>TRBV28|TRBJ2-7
CASSFSLIRRSYEQYF
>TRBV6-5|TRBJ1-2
CASSYDGNYGYTF
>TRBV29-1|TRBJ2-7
CSVATGQGSSYEQYF
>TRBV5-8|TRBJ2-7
CASSLSRVGTGGLEQYF
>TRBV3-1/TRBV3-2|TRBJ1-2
CASSQEFGVEGNYGYTF
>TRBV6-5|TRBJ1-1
CASSPAGGSTEAFF
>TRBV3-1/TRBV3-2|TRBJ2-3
CASSQTRRENRPRSEADTQYF
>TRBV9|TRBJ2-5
CASSRQLAGAEMAQYF
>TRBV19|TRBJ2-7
CASSWGQHSYEQYF
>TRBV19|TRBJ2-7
CASSTRRGYEQYF
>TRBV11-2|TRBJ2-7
CASSLEPGPEQYF
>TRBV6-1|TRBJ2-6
CASSEVPGAGANVLTF
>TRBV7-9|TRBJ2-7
CASSLAGGTASYEQYF
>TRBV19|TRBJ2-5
CASRGRDRERTQYF
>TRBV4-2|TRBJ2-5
CASSQLGQGGSETQYF
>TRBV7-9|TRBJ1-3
CASSLTGDYSGNTIYF
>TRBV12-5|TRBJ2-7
CASGLQGAYPEQYF
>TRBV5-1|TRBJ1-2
CASSSGTGPWGYTF
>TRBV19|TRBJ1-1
CASSMGVRTEAFF
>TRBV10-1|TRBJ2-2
CASSDTGATGELFF
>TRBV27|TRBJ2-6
CASSLIGSSGANVLTF
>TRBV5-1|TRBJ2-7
CASSLASRGRLGGDYEQYF
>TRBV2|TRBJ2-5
CATGRGEETQYF
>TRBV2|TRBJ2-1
CASSEARLHPGGEQFF
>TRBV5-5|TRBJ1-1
CACFGARSTEAFF